Listed here is a single T cell receptor beta chain. What it binds is unknown. Its ends do not fully match the called genes, so a read error is possible. From approximately 430 ng of RNA, a library with molecular barcoded alpha/delta and beta/gamma adaptors was made. TCRdb re-called the reads through MiXCR, storing one row per CDR3 protein. The table records more than 45,000 distinct CDR3 sequences, approximately 18% of them present only once. Per the germline V gene, CDR1 is SGHNT and CDR2 is YYREEE (reference sequence). This CDR3 spans 15 amino acids. This specimen comes from a study of read filtering for tumor transcriptome and immune sequencing. At the level of the study: RNA-seq yielded only roughly 75 to 1,300 TCR reads, IR-seq about 3.5 to 10.27 million.

Study-level points and caveats: RNA-seq captured clonotypes less deeply and reliably than IR-seq.

What was sequenced was a population of CD138-negative cells sorted from bone marrow. The source of this sequence is a donor at least 40 years old with multiple myeloma. This chain joins TRBV5-4 and TRBJ2-3; TRBD1 matches 8 bases. As DNA, the CDR3 is TGTGCCAGCAGCTTTCGGCAGGGGGCCGCAGATACGCAGTGTTTT. It specifies CASSFRQGAADTQCF.